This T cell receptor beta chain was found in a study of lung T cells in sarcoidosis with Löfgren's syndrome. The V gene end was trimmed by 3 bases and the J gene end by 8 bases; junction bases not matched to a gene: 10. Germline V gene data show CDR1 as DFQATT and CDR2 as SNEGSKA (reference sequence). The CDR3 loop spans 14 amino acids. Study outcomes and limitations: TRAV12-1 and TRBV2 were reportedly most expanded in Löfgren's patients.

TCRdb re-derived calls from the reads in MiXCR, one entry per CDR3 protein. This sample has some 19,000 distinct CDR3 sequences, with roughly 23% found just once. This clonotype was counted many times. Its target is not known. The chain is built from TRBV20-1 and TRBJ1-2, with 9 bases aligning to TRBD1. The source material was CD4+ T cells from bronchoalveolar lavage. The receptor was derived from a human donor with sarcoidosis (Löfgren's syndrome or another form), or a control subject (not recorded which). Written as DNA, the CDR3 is TGCAGTGCTAGGCCTTTCGGACAGGGGTACGGCTACACCTTC. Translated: CSARPFGQGYGYTF.